The TCR beta chain under discussion was sequenced for a study of T-cell reconstitution after alpha-beta-depleted transplantation in children. This clonotype was counted only a few times. The antigen is not known. From germline, CDR1 is MNHEY and CDR2 SVGAGI. The CDR3 is 13 residues long. The V end was cut by 2 bases, the J end by 4 bases, with 6 bases between. This sample's TCRbeta library carried unique molecular identifier barcodes. MiXCR was run by TCRdb on the PCR reads, yielding one entry per CDR3 protein. Among approximately 800,000 distinct CDR3 sequences listed, 16% were seen once. Study-wide results and caveats: At the one-year point after transplant, T-cell counts and TCRbeta diversity were found to come mostly from T cells that had been newly produced. Reportedly, alpha-beta T cells present about two months post-transplant originated from several hundred expanded clones of graft origin.

The chain employs TRBV6-5 and TRBJ1-5; D is undetermined. The specimen was PBMCs, mostly from graft donor cells, collected 360 days after TCRalphabeta/CD19-depleted stem cell transplant. This sequence originates from a male patient between 5 and 17 years old who had a stem cell transplant for acute lymphoblastic leukemia, so the T cells may come from the graft donor. CDR3 nucleotide sequence: TGTGCCAGCAGTTACATAGGGAATCAGCCCCAGCATTTT. Encoded protein: CASSYIGNQPQHF.